This TCR beta chain was found in a study of Graves' ophthalmopathy and Graves' hyperthyroidism. In the study overall: Peripheral blood sampling occurred at initial diagnosis, before any treatment.

This clonotype has ten or more counts. J was trimmed by 5 bases and V by 4 bases; bases with no gene match: 6. The CDR3 is made up of 15 amino acids. CDR1 is ENHRY and CDR2 is SYGVKD in the germline V gene. Using RNA transcripts, the TCR beta CDR3 regions were amplified. The authors performed first-round RT-PCR with HTBI primers and then a second-round multiplex PCR. MiXCR, run by TCRdb on the multiplex PCR reads, gives a single entry per CDR3 protein. The sample comprises around 660,000 distinct CDR3 sequences, about two fifths of which are singletons, and roughly 3% rests with the top ten. The source is an adult man with Graves' ophthalmopathy. The specimen was peripheral blood. J is TRBJ2-7 and V is TRBV10-3, with 12 nucleotides matching TRBD2. CDR3 bases: TGTGCCATCAGTGGGCTAGCGGGAGGGGTTCACGAGCAGTACTTC. Translated, it gives CAISGLAGGVHEQYF.